Listed below are T cell receptor beta chains from one sample, sequenced in a study of blood T cell repertoires in COVID-19. Measured with immunoSEQ multiplex PCR; TCRdb has only the in-frame clones, and not every one. Among about 87,000 clones listed, around 84% were seen once. Sequencing was done on a sample of peripheral blood. These receptors came from a man aged 40-55 years with acute or convalescent COVID-19. The CDR3 runs from the conserved cysteine through the conserved F or W. A D gene is named only where the DNA matches it firmly. Size tells how often a clone was seen (once, few, many) or the class of an expanded clone, and some rows leave it out.

d_call j_call v_call clone_size cdr3_nt cdr3_aa
. TRBJ1-1 TRBV10-3 few TGTGCCATCAGTGCGGGTGAAGGGAACACTGAAGCTTTCTTT CAISAGEGNTEAFF
TRBD1 TRBJ1-2 TRBV7-2 . TGTGCCAGCAGTCGTGGACAGGGGGCGGGCGGCTACACCTTC CASSRGQGAGGYTF
TRBD1 TRBJ2-7 TRBV4-1 . TGCGCCAGCACCCCAGGGACAGGGGGCTACGAGCAGTACTTC CASTPGTGGYEQYF
. TRBJ1-4 TRBV2 . TGTGCCAGCAGTACTCAGGGCTTGCATGAAAAACTGTTTTTT CASSTQGLHEKLFF
. TRBJ1-2 TRBV2 . TGTGCCAGCAGTGAAGAGGGCAGGGGTGGTGGCTACACCTTC CASSEEGRGGGYTF
. TRBJ1-3 TRBV6-5 once TGTGCCAGCATGAGTTCTGGAAACACCATATATTTT CASMSSGNTIYF
TRBD1 TRBJ1-1 TRBV29-1 once TGCAGCGGAACAGGGGAAGGGACTGAAGCTTTCTTT CSGTGEGTEAFF
TRBD1 TRBJ2-1 TRBV29-1 . TGCAGCGTTGTGCGTAGACAGGGGGCGCAGAATGAGCAGTTCTTC CSVVRRQGAQNEQFF
. TRBJ2-7 TRBV20-1 few TGCAGTGCTGGGGCGGTTGGCAAGCAGTACTTC CSAGAVGKQYF
. TRBJ2-1 TRBV15 . TGTGCCACCAGCAGAGATACTAGTCGGTGGAGCTCCTACAATGAGCAGTTCTTC CATSRDTSRWSSYNEQFF
. TRBJ1-4 TRBV5-6 . TGTGCCAGCAGCGATACAGGGTACGGTGAAAAACTGTTTTTT CASSDTGYGEKLFF
TRBD1 TRBJ2-3 TRBV5-1 . TGCGCCAGCAGCTTGGGGACAGGGAGGACAGATACGCAGTATTTT CASSLGTGRTDTQYF
. TRBJ1-2 TRBV19 few TGTGCCAGTACCCCACAGGGAATTCGCTATGGCTACACCTTC CASTPQGIRYGYTF
. TRBJ2-1 TRBV2 few TGTGCCAGCGCGGGGTGGGATACGCAGTTCTTC CASAGWDTQFF
. TRBJ2-7 TRBV5-1 . TGCGCCAGCAGCTTGGGGAGCGGGTCGTTCCCCCAGCAGTACTTC CASSLGSGSFPQQYF
. TRBJ1-2 TRBV24-1 . TGTGCCACCAGTGACAGTATCTATGGCTACACCTTC CATSDSIYGYTF
. TRBJ2-1 TRBV2 . TGTGCCAGCAGGGCGGACAGGTTCGGGGGGGTGCAGTTCTTC CASRADRFGGVQFF
TRBD1 TRBJ1-2 TRBV18 . TGTGCCAGCTCACTTCCGGGACAGGGGGCTTCTTACGGCGGCTACACCTTC CASSLPGQGASYGGYTF
. TRBJ2-7 TRBV27 . TGTGCCAGCAGCTCCCCGGGACTTACCGGAGTGGGCGAGCAGTACTTC CASSSPGLTGVGEQYF
. TRBJ1-4 TRBV5-5 . TGTGCCAGCAGCTTGCTAGAGGCAACTAATGAAAAACTGTTTTTT CASSLLEATNEKLFF
. TRBJ1-3 TRBV6-1 . TGTGCCAGCAGTGAAGGGGCAGGGGCGGGCGGAAACACCATATATTTT CASSEGAGAGGNTIYF
TRBD2 TRBJ2-1 TRBV14 . TGTGCCAGCAGCCGCGGGACTAGCTCCTACAATGAGCAGTTCTTC CASSRGTSSYNEQFF
. TRBJ2-2 TRBV5-1 . TGCGCCAGCAGCCAGGGTCGTGGGAACACCGGGGAGCTGTTTTTT CASSQGRGNTGELFF
. TRBJ2-2 TRBV2 . TGTGCCAGCAGTGTTATCGGAGACACCGGGGAGCTGTTTTTT CASSVIGDTGELFF
. TRBJ1-4 TRBV6-2/TRBV6-3 . TGTGCCAGCAGTTACTCGACAGTTAATGAAAAACTGTTTTTT CASSYSTVNEKLFF
. TRBJ1-3 TRBV6-5 . TGTGCCAGCAGTTACTCCAGGGATTCTGGAAACACCATATATTTT CASSYSRDSGNTIYF
TRBD2 TRBJ2-3 TRBV18 . TGTGCCAGCTCAAGGACTAGCGGGAGGGGCACAGATACGCAGTATTTT CASSRTSGRGTDTQYF
TRBD2 TRBJ2-3 TRBV4-2 few TGTGCCAGCAGCCAACGTTCCGGGACTAGCGGGAGTGCAGATACGCAGTATTTT CASSQRSGTSGSADTQYF
TRBD1 TRBJ1-4 TRBV6-5 . TGTGCCAGCAAGGCAGGGGGCGCACATGAAAAACTGTTTTTT CASKAGGAHEKLFF
. TRBJ1-4 TRBV24-1 few TGTGCCACCACCGACGGGGGGGGGCCTAATGAAAAACTGTTTTTT CATTDGGGPNEKLFF
. TRBJ1-1 TRBV20-1 . TGCAGTGCTAGCGAGATTACTGAAGCTTTCTTT CSASEITEAFF
TRBD1 TRBJ1-1 TRBV15 . TGTGCCACCAGCAGAGATTCAAGGGGGCTCGGTGAAGCTTTCTTT CATSRDSRGLGEAFF
TRBD1 TRBJ1-4 TRBV18 . TGTGCCAGCTCAGAACCGACAGGGTTTAATGAAAAACTGTTTTTT CASSEPTGFNEKLFF
. TRBJ2-2 TRBV5-1 once TGCGCCAGCAGCTTACGACAAATGAACACCGGGGAGCTGTTTTTT CASSLRQMNTGELFF
. TRBJ2-7 TRBV3-1/TRBV3-2 once TGTGCCAGCAGCCAAGACTTGATGAGAGAGCAGTACTTC CASSQDLMREQYF
. TRBJ2-7 TRBV4-1 . TGCGCCAGCAGCCAAGATCAAACGGGGAACTCCTACGAGCAGTACTTC CASSQDQTGNSYEQYF
. TRBJ1-3 TRBV14 . TGTGCCAGCAGCCAACAGGGGAGCTCTGGAAACACCATATATTTT CASSQQGSSGNTIYF
TRBD1 TRBJ1-3 TRBV6-1 few TGTGCCAGCCGAGGGGACAGCTCTGGAAACACCATATATTTT CASRGDSSGNTIYF
TRBD1 TRBJ2-1 TRBV5-4 . TGTGCCAGCAGCTGGGACAGGGGCGAGTACAATGAGCAGTTCTTC CASSWDRGEYNEQFF
TRBD1 TRBJ2-7 TRBV27 . TGTGCCAGCAGTCTCGGACAGGTACCCTACGAGCAGTACTTC CASSLGQVPYEQYF
TRBD1 TRBJ2-5 TRBV6-1 . TGTGCCAGCAGTGAATGGCGACAGGGGGCTTTGGAGACCCAGTACTTC CASSEWRQGALETQYF
TRBD1 TRBJ2-5 TRBV27 . TGTGCCAGCAGTTCCAAAGACCGGGACAGGAGGGAGACCCAGTACTTC CASSSKDRDRRETQYF
. TRBJ2-4 TRBV5-1 . TGCGCCAGCAGCTTGGTAGCCGGGGAAGGAAACATTCAGTACTTC CASSLVAGEGNIQYF
TRBD1 TRBJ1-5 TRBV30 . TGTGCCTGGAACCGGGACAGGGGGCCCTCGGGGCCCCAGCATTTT CAWNRDRGPSGPQHF
. TRBJ1-5 TRBV5-5 . TGTGCCAGCAGCACTGGGCCGGGGGGCCATCAGCCCCAGCATTTT CASSTGPGGHQPQHF
TRBD1 TRBJ1-2 TRBV6-5 . TGTGCCAGCAGAGGGGGCCTTAACTATGGCTACACCTTC CASRGGLNYGYTF
. TRBJ1-1 TRBV5-1 . TGCGCCAGCAGCCCAGGGTCTAACACTGAAGCTTTCTTT CASSPGSNTEAFF
. TRBJ2-3 TRBV5-5 . TGTGCCAGCAGCTTGGAAGGGGGTAGAGATACGCAGTATTTT CASSLEGGRDTQYF
. TRBJ2-3 TRBV2 . TGTGCCAGTTTCACAGCCGATAGCACAGATACGCAGTATTTT CASFTADSTDTQYF
TRBD1 TRBJ1-1 TRBV3-1/TRBV3-2 . TGTGCCAGCAGCCAGTCCAGGGGGACTGAAGCTTTCTTT CASSQSRGTEAFF
TRBD1 TRBJ2-5 TRBV12-5 . TGTGCTAGTGGTTTGGTACCCAGGGGGCGGGAGACCCAGTACTTC CASGLVPRGRETQYF